These 3 T cell receptor beta chains came from one sample sequenced in a study of OX40 agonist ivuxolimab in advanced cancers. The table came from immunoSEQ multiplex PCR; TCRdb's copy has only in-frame clones and leaves some out. This table holds 45,000 to 50,000 clones, 79% found once. Specimen: CD4+ or CD8+ T cells sorted from blood, collected in a trial of the OX40 agonist ivuxolimab. These receptors were taken from an adult with an advanced solid tumor such as melanoma, head and neck, liver or kidney cancer.

The V gene is TRBV6-5, the J gene TRBJ2-1, with no clear D. The CDR3 spans 12 residues. V lost 5 bases and J 10 bases, leaving 12 bases between the germline ends. Germline V gene lookup returns CDR1 MNHEY and CDR2 SVGAGI. The DNA of the CDR3 is TGTGCCAGCAGTCGCCTTGGCGGAGAGCAGTTCTTC. Amino acid sequence: CASSRLGGEQFF.

CDR3 residues: CASSLPFCRCNEQFF. DNA for the CDR3: TGCGCCAGCAGTCTCCCATTTTGCAGGTGCAATGAGCAGTTCTTC. The chain combines TRBV23-1 with TRBJ2-1; D unresolved. TRBV23-1 is placed among ORFs of uncertain function. Trimming left V 4 bases short and J 6 bases short, with 16 bases between. The CDR3 length is 15 residues.

This chain links TRBV19 with TRBJ2-7, with 10 positions matching TRBD2. From germline, CDR1 is LNHDA and CDR2 SQIVND (reference sequence). This CDR3 contains 17 residues. V lost 8 bases, J lost 3 bases, and 16 bases stayed unmatched. The DNA for the CDR3 is TGTGCCAGTGGGCCTATAGCGGGAGGAACGGCGGTCTACGAGCAGTACTTC. Translating it yields CASGPIAGGTAVYEQYF.